The entry that follows covers one T cell receptor (beta chain) sequence. The target antigen is unknown. This entry is derived from a study of T cell responses to AZD1222 COVID-19 vaccine. Study-wide points: Seropositive at baseline were only six AZD1222 recipients.

CDR1 and CDR2 from the germline V gene are KGHSH and LQKENI. This CDR3 has 13 residues. Losses at the gene ends were 3 bases for V and 7 bases for J; bases not matched to a gene: 5. TCRdb keeps only in-frame clones here, not all; method: immunoSEQ multiplex PCR. The table includes tens of thousands of clones, about 85% detected once. Source: peripheral blood, taken on day 0 of AZD1222 vaccination. The source of this sequence is an adult in good health. V gene TRBV18 combines with J gene TRBJ2-7, with 8 bases matching TRBD2. CDR3 region: CASSPHTGGEQYF. Written as DNA, the CDR3 is TGTGCCAGCTCACCTCATACGGGGGGGGAGCAGTACTTC. The whole variable domain, remainder taken from reference TRBV18 and TRBJ2-7, is NAGVMQNPRHLVRRRGQEARLRCSPMKGHSHVYWYRQLPEEGLKFMVYLQKENIIDESGMPKERFSAEFPKEGPSILRIQQVVRGDSAAYFCASSPHTGGEQYFGPGTRLTVT.